The clone carrying this T cell receptor (beta chain) was observed a single time. Its cognate antigen is unknown. Unmatched junction bases numbered 8, after V lost 4 bases and J lost 6 bases. Per germline, CDR1 MNHEY and CDR2 SVGEGT. The CDR3 loop spans 15 amino acids. The protocol was immunoSEQ multiplex PCR, while the TCRdb copy is restricted to in-frame clones and leaves out a portion. The sample yields approximately 100,000 clones, 87% seen once. The data stem from a study of T cell responses to AZD1222 COVID-19 vaccine. General study results and limits: CD4 TCRs associated with vaccination spanned spike, dominating at 160-218 and 743-854. Repertoire sampling happened only post peak T cell response. In a largely white British group with more females than males, clonal diversity was possibly underestimated.

The V and J genes are TRBV6-2 or TRBV6-3 and TRBJ1-2; 10 bases line up with TRBD1. The sequencing here drew on peripheral blood, taken on day 0 of AZD1222 vaccination. This clonotype originated in an adult in good health. In DNA form, the CDR3 reads TGTGCCAGCAGTTTCCTCCTAGGACAGGGGGATGGCTACACCTTC. It encodes CASSFLLGQGDGYTF.